The entry below gives a single T cell receptor (beta chain) sequence along with its context. The target of this receptor is not known. The input lacks base qualities; no much larger clone sits a single base away. RNA was extracted using the RNeasy kit, and about 0.45 to 1 ug of the RNA was reverse transcribed with random hexamers. The immunoSEQ multiplex PCR assay, which covers 54 Vbeta and 13 Jbeta segments, was used to amplify TCR beta CDR3 regions. PCR amplification bias was corrected by using a synthetic template baseline for primer optimization and computational correction. The original pipeline was this. Only productive sequences were kept, with reads annotated to V, D and J genes according to IMGT and analyzed in immunoSEQ Analyzer. Clonality was computed as one minus Shannon entropy normalized by log2 of the number of productive unique sequences. For each patient and control, public and private clones were evaluated among the 100 most prevalent clones. Clones were defined as Susac-specific when absent from the healthy and MS cohorts, from over a thousand published viral clones and from other ImmuneACCESS disease sequences. Clones were called with MiXCR by TCRdb after fastp trimmed the public reads at Q25, and only in-frame beta chains were retained. Merged by CDR3 protein, the rows form single entries marked with the most common genes and DNA. TCRdb, not the authors, supplied the V and J calls. Counted in this sample were over 130,000 distinct CDR3 sequences; approximately 95% of them appeared once. The top ten clones comprise 0.14% of the sample.

This sample was taken from a study of CD8 T cells in Susac syndrome (dated by TCRdb to the late 2010s). Turning to the overall study: Of the Susac syndrome patients who were sequenced, eight or nine were in clinical remission while six had clinically active disease. The study used repertoire sequencing to test whether antigen drove CD8+ T cell activation and differentiation in Susac syndrome. At the time of blood withdrawal, Susac syndrome patients were either therapy-naive, taking corticosteroids (with some also receiving IVIg), or on IVIg alone. The study at large found these results: In the CD4+ T cell repertoire of Susac syndrome patients, clonal expansion was not detected. The number of individuals in the TCR sequencing and HLA analysis was acknowledged as relatively small.

The CDR3, cysteine through phenylalanine, is 14 amino acids long. Only CDR3 DNA is held: 42 bases, read in frame from base 1. Germline trimming amounts to 2 bases on V and 12 bases on J, with 10 as the count of junction bases outside the gene matches. From a lookup of the germline V gene (reference sequence), CDR1 and CDR2 are DFQATT and SNEGSKA. Peripheral blood CD8+ and CD4+ T cells from healthy donors, Susac syndrome patients and multiple sclerosis patients were profiled using high-throughput TCR beta sequencing. Recently defined diagnostic criteria for definite or probable disease were met by the Susac syndrome patients. Bulk CD8+ and CD4+ T cells were purified by magnetic negative isolation, while CD8+ TEMRA cells were enriched using FACS. Blood was collected in EDTA tubes and processed within 24 hours, with PBMCs isolated through density gradient centrifugation. PBMCs intended for TCR sequencing were cryopreserved in liquid nitrogen and thawed later in a water bath at 37 degrees C. A purity of at least 90% was achieved for sorted or isolated CD4+, CD8+ and CD8+ TEMRA cells.

The V gene is TRBV20-1 and the J gene is TRBJ2-1; 10 middle bases align to TRBD2. Material: CD4+ T cells from PBMCs. This clonotype was sampled from a human donor with Susac syndrome. The base sequence is TGCAGTGCTAGATCGTCTAGCGGGAGTACTGCGCAGTTCTTC. Translated, it reads CSARSSSGSTAQFF.